This TCR beta chain appears in the sequencing data of a study of blood T cell repertoires in COVID-19. Per the original data handling: Counts of nucleated cells, estimated from reference gene primer amplification, were obtained. Here immunoSEQ multiplex PCR was the method, and the copy in TCRdb shows in-frame clones only, minus some. V and J calls and clone size are given by that table; D and trimming were obtained from the DNA. The sample holds under 100,000 clones; under 90% are singletons and the top ten take around 5.2%. The CDR3 runs to 13 residues. The germline V gene has CDR1 LNHDA and CDR2 SQIVND (reference sequence). Deletions cut 7 bases from V and 4 bases from J, with 11 bases between.

The genes are TRBV19 and TRBJ1-5, with D perhaps TRBD1 (6 bases). This clonotype was sampled from a man between 60 and 75 years old with COVID-19, enrolled during active disease. The sample taken for sequencing was peripheral blood. The CDR3 sequence is CASMGHPNQPQHF. The CDR3 region has the DNA TGTGCCAGTATGGGACACCCGAATCAGCCCCAGCATTTT.